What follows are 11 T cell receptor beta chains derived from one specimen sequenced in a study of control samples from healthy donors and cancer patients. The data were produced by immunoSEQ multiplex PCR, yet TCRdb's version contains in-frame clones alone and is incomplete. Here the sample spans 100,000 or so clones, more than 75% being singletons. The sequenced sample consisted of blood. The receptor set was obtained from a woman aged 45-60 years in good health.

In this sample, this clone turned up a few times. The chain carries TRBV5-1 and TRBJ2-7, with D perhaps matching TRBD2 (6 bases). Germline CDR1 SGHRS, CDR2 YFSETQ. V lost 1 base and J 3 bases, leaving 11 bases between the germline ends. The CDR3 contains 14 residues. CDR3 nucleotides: TGCGCCAGCAGCTTGTTGCGGGGCGGCTACGAGCAGTACTTC. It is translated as CASSLLRGGYEQYF.

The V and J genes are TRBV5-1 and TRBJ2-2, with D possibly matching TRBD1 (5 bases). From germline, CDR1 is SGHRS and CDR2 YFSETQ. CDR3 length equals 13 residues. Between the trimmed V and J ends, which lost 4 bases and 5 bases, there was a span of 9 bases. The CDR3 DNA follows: TGCGCCAGCAGCAGGCAGGGTACCGGGGAGCTGTTTTTT. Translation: CASSRQGTGELFF.

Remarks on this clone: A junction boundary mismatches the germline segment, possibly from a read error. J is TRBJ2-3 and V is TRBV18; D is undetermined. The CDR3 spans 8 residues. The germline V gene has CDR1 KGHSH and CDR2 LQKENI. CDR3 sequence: CASSHGHF. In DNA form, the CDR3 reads TGTGCCAGCTCCCACGGCCATTTT.

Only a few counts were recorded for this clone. The CDR3 is CASGGRDTEAFF. Here the CDR3 DNA reads TGTGCCAGCGGCGGTAGGGACACTGAAGCTTTCTTT. This sequence joins TRBV6-5 and TRBJ1-1; D gene ambiguous. Germline-derived CDR1 and CDR2 are MNHEY and SVGAGI. There are 12 residues in the CDR3. V lost 8 bases to trimming and J lost 3 bases, with 10 bases between them.

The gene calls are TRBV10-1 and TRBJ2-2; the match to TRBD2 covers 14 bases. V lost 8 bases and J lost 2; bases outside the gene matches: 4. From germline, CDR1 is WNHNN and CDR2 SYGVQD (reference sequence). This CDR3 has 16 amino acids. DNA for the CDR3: TGCGCCAGCGGGACTAGCGGGGGACCTAACACCGGGGAGCTGTTTTTT. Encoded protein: CASGTSGGPNTGELFF.

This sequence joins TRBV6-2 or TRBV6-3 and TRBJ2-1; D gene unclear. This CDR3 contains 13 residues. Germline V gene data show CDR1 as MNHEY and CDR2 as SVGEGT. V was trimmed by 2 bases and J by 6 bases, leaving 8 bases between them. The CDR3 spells CASSYGPRNEQFF. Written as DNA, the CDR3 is TGTGCCAGCAGTTACGGGCCTCGCAATGAGCAGTTCTTC.

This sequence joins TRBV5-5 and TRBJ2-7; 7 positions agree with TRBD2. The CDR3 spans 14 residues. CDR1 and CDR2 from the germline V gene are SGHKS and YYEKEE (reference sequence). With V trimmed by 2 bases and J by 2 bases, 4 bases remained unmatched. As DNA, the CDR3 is TGTGCCAGCAGCTTTTCCGCGGGGGCCTACGAGCAGTACTTC. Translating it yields CASSFSAGAYEQYF.

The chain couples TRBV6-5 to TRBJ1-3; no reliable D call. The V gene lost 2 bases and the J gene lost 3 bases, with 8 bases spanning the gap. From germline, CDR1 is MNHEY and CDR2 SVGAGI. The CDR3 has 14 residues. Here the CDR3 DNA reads TGTGCCAGCAGTTACGGCAGAAATGGAAACACCATATATTTT. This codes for CASSYGRNGNTIYF.

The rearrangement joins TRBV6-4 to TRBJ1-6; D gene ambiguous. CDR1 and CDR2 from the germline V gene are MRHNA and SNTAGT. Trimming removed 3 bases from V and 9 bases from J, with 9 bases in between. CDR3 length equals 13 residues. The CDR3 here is CASSEQTSSPLHF. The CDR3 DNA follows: TGTGCCAGCAGTGAACAGACTTCTTCACCCCTCCACTTT.

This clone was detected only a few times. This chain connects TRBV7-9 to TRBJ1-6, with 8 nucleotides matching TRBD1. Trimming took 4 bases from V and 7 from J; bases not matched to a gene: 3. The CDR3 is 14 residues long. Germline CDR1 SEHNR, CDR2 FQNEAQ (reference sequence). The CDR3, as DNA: TGTGCCAGCAGCTCCGACAGGGGAAATTCACCCCTCCACTTT. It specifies CASSSDRGNSPLHF. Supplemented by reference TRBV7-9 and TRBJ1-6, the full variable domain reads DTGVSQNPRHKITKRGQNVTFRCDPISEHNRLYWYRQTLGQGPEFLTYFQNEAQLEKSRLLSDRFSAERPKGSFSTLEIQRTEQGDSAMYLCASSSDRGNSPLHFGNGTRLTVT.

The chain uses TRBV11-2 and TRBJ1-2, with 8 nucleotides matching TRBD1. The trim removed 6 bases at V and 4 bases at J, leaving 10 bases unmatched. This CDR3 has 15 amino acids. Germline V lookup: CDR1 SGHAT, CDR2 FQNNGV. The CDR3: CASRIRQGRPYGYTF. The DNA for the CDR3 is TGTGCCAGCAGAATAAGACAGGGGCGCCCCTATGGCTACACCTTC.